The present T cell receptor beta chain was sequenced within a study of shared clonotypes between healthy human individuals. The assay was immunoSEQ multiplex PCR, and TCRdb's table has in-frame clones only and misses some. The table records around 720,000 clones, 73% of them present only once. With regard to this clone: Its antigen is not identified.

Study-level points and caveats: Donor scarcity curtailed the genetic and exposure-history diversity represented herein.

The TCR comes from a woman younger than 45 in good health. Source material: memory CD4+ T cells sorted from blood. Subset specified: CD45RA-negative fraction.

In DNA, the CDR3 is TGTGCCAGCAGTTCCTGGACGATCAGTCGGACGGGAAAACTGTTTTTT. It encodes CASSSWTISRTGKLFF. The rearrangement uses TRBV28 and TRBJ1-4, with D unclear. The CDR3 runs 16 residues. CDR1 MDHEN and CDR2 SYDVKM come from the germline V gene. The V end was cut by 4 bases, the J end by 10 bases, with 22 bases between.